This T cell receptor beta chain came from a study of T-cell reconstitution after alpha-beta-depleted transplantation in children. Unique molecular identifiers were incorporated into the prepared TCRbeta library. MiXCR, applied by TCRdb to the PCR reads, yields one record per CDR3 protein. The repertoire holds more than 550,000 distinct CDR3 sequences, approximately 10% seen once, with about 4% in the top ten. The germline V gene encodes CDR1 KGHSH and CDR2 LQKENI. V dropped 2 bases and J dropped 0 bases, with 11 bases sitting between them. The CDR3 is 15 amino acids. This specimen consisted of PBMCs from the stem cell graft donor, obtained from the stem cell graft. The sequence derives from a human donor who donated a stem cell graft to a child with acute myeloid leukemia. This chain joins TRBV18 and TRBJ2-7, with D possibly being TRBD1 (6 bases). CDR3 residues: CASSPNRAFSYEQYF. The CDR3 nucleotides read TGTGCCAGCTCACCAAACAGGGCCTTCTCCTACGAGCAGTACTTC.